This T cell receptor (beta chain) was profiled in a study of blood T cell repertoires in COVID-19. Study details: Some COVID-19 samples were acute and others convalescent; all came from the United States, Italy and Spain.

Sequenced by immunoSEQ multiplex PCR; TCRdb stores in-frame clones only, minus some. The data contain around 86,000 clones, 84% of them singletons. After removal of 2 bases from V and 4 bases from J, the junction contained 4 bases not matched to a gene. Germline loops: CDR1 SGHTA, CDR2 FQGNSA. The CDR3 covers 15 residues. The sequence came from a human donor in a cohort sampled during active COVID-19. Sequenced: peripheral blood. This chain connects TRBV7-2 to TRBJ2-1, with TRBD2 matching over 8 bases. CDR3 sequence (DNA): TGTGCCAGCAGCTTAAGCGGGAGTAGGTACAATGAGCAGTTCTTC. Translating gives CASSLSGSRYNEQFF. The entire variable domain, with the rest obtained from reference TRBV7-2 and TRBJ2-1, is as follows: GAGVSQSPSNKVTEKGKDVELRCDPISGHTALYWYRQSLGQGLEFLIYFQGNSAPDKSGLPSDRFSAERTGGSVSTLTIQRTQQEDSAVYLCASSLSGSRYNEQFFGPGTRLTVL.